The following is a TCR beta chain sequence with its context. As yet, its antigen is unknown. This record comes from a study of long-term antiretroviral therapy in people with HIV. Study-wide points: Neither ART adherence, viral resistance nor therapy changes were documented. Blood obtained between the mid-2000s and the late 2010s may reflect older ART regimens. The study found that diversity rose after ART but stayed below transplant donor controls.

Sequencing used immunoSEQ v3.0 at survey level. Assay used: immunoSEQ multiplex PCR; TCRdb lists only in-frame clones, some missing. The table lists 34,000 or so clones, around 83% of them singletons. V lost 5 bases to trimming and J lost 4 bases; unmatched junction nucleotides: 9. Germline CDR1 is SGHVS and CDR2 is FNYEAQ. The CDR3 length is 16 residues. V usage is TRBV7-6 and J usage is TRBJ1-3; TRBD1 aligns across 9 bases. Specimen: unsorted PBMCs, collected just over 2.7 years before starting antiretroviral therapy. The sequence derives from a woman in her twenties or thirties with HIV. For the CDR3, the DNA is TGTGCCAGCAGCCCGGCCGGGACAGGGTACGGAAACACCATATATTTT. Amino acid sequence: CASSPAGTGYGNTIYF.